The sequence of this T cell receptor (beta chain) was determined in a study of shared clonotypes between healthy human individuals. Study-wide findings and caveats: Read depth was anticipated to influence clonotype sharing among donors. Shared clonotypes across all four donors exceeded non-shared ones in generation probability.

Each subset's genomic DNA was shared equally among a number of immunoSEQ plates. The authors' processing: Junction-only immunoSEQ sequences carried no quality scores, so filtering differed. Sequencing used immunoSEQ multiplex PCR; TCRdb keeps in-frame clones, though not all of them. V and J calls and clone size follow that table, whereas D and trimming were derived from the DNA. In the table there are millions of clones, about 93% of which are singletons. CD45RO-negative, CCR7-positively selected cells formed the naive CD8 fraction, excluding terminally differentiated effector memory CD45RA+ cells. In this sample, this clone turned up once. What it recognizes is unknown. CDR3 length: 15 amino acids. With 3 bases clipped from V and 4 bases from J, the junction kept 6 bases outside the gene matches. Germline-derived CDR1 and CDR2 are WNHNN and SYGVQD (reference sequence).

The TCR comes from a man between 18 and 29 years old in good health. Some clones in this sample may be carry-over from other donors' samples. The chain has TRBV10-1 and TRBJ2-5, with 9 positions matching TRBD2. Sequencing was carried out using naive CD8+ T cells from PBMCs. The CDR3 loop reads CASSEGLAGRETQYF. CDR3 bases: TGCGCCAGCAGTGAAGGGCTAGCGGGAAGAGAGACCCAGTACTTC.